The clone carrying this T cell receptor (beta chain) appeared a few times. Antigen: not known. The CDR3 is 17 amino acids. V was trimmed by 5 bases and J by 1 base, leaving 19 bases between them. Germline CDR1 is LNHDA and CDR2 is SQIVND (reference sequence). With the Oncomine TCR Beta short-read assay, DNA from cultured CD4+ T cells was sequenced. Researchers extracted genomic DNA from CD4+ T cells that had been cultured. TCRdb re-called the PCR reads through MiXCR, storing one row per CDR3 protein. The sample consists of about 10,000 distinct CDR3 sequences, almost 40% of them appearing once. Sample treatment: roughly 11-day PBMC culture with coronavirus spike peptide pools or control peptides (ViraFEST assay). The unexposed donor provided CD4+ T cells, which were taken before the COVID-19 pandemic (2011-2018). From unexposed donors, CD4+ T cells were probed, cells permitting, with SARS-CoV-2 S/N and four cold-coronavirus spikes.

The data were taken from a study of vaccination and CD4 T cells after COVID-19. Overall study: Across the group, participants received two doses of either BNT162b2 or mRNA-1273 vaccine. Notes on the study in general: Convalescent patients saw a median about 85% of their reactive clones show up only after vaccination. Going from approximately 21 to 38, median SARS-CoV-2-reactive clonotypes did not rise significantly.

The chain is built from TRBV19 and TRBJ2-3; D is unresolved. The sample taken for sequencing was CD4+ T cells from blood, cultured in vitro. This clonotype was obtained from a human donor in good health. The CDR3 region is CASSPNLLGGRTDTQYF. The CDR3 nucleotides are TGTGCCAGTAGTCCCAACCTACTCGGCGGACGCACAGATACGCAGTATTTT.